The next 3 T cell receptor beta chains were all read from a single sample in a study of T cell changes during pregnancy in multiple sclerosis (dated by TCRdb to about 2019). The library was generated by the immunoSEQ multiplex PCR assay. In TCRdb, the immuneACCESS table is reduced to in-frame sequences with V and J assigned. These tables do not hold every clone; where another copy was compared, an unresolved V gene accounts for under half, and the others remain unexplained. The sample yields about 89,000 clones; roughly 94% were counted once. More than 1.5% of the sample belongs to the ten largest clones. The starting material was peripheral blood, obtained after pregnancy. These receptors came from a female donor in good health, enrolled as a control in a pregnancy study.

This chain uses TRBV7-6 with TRBJ1-5; 7 positions agree with TRBD1. The J segment lost 6 bases and the V segment lost 5 bases, leaving 7 bases of the junction unmatched. This CDR3 is 14 amino acids long. Germline V gene lookup returns CDR1 SGHVS and CDR2 FNYEAQ. The CDR3 loop reads CASSRQGFGQPQHF. The CDR3 DNA follows: TGTGCCAGCAGCCGACAGGGTTTTGGTCAGCCCCAGCATTTT. The whole variable domain, filled in from reference TRBV7-6 and TRBJ1-5, reads GAGVSQSPRYKVTKRGQDVALRCDPISGHVSLYWYRQALGQGPEFLTYFNYEAQQDKSGLPNDRFSAERPEGSISTLTIQRTEQRDSAMYRCASSRQGFGQPQHFGDGTRLSIL.

V usage is TRBV7-9 and J usage is TRBJ1-1; TRBD1 matches 9 bases. Germline V gene lookup returns CDR1 SEHNR and CDR2 FQNEAQ (reference sequence). The CDR3 runs to 17 residues. Unmatched junction bases numbered 17, after V lost 7 bases and J lost 5 bases. The chain's CDR3 is CASTSFRIRQGGTEAFF. CDR3 DNA: TGTGCCAGCACTTCGTTTAGAATACGACAGGGGGGTACTGAAGCTTTCTTT.

J is TRBJ2-1 and V is TRBV5-4, with 9 bases lining up with TRBD2. Germline CDR1 and CDR2: SGHNT and YYREEE (reference sequence). V was clipped by 3 bases and J by 5 bases; unmatched bases: 3. The CDR3 spans 14 residues. CDR3: CASSWTSANNEQFF. For the CDR3, the DNA is TGTGCCAGCAGCTGGACTAGCGCGAACAATGAGCAGTTCTTC.